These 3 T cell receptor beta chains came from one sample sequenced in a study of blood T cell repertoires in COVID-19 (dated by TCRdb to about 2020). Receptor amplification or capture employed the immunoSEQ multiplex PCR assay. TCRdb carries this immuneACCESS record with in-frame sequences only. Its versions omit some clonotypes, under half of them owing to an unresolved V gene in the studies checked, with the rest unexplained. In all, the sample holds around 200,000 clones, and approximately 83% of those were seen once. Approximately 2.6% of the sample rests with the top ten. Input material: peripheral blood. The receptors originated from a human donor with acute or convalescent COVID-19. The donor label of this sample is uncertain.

The CDR3 loop reads CASSLDGTEAFF. The CDR3 nucleotides read TGTGCCAGCAGCTTAGACGGTACGGAAGCTTTCTTT. The chain couples TRBV7-6 to TRBJ1-1; D unresolved. This CDR3 is 12 amino acids long. CDR1 is SGHVS, CDR2 FNYEAQ, per germline. The germline V and J ends were trimmed by 1 base and 8 bases, with 8 bases remaining between them.

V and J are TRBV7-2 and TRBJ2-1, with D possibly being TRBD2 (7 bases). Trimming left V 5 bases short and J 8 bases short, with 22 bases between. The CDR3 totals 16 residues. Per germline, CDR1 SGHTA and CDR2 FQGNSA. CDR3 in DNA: TGTGCCAGCAGCCCCCCAAGGCGGGGGCCCGTTTATGAGCAGTTCTTC. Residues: CASSPPRRGPVYEQFF.

The CDR3 loop is CASSLVRGGHEQFF. The CDR3 region has the DNA TGTGCCAGCAGCTTAGTGCGGGGCGGACATGAGCAGTTCTTC. The gene calls are TRBV7-9 and TRBJ2-1; tentatively, D is TRBD2 (6 bases). V was trimmed by 1 base and J by 8 bases, leaving 12 bases between them. This CDR3 spans 14 amino acids. CDR1 and CDR2 (germline): SEHNR, FQNEAQ (reference sequence).